This T cell receptor (beta chain) stems from a study of T cells in narcolepsy. Repertoires were generated with immunoSEQ multiplex PCR, while TCRdb's copy carries only in-frame clones and drops some. The sample has tens of thousands of clones, 83% seen once; the top ten hold 2% to 3%. The CDR3 spans 13 residues. V was shortened by 7 bases and J by 4 bases, with 14 bases between the two germline ends. CDR1 MNHEY and CDR2 SVGAGI come from the germline V gene. The TCR originated in a human donor with narcolepsy. Input material: CD45RA- memory CD4+ T cells from PBMCs. The V gene is TRBV6-5, the J gene TRBJ2-7; D tentatively fits TRBD1 or TRBD2 (6 bases each). The CDR3 coding sequence is TGTGCCAGCAAGGGGGGAATAGGGTACGAGCAGTACTTC. Translation gives CASKGGIGYEQYF.